This is a list of T cell receptor beta chains from one sample in a study of blood T cells in healthy people across ages. TCRdb called the 5' RACE reads again in MiXCR, with one record for every CDR3 protein. The sample lists about 400,000 distinct CDR3 sequences; roughly half were seen once. The specimen was blood. These receptors all stem from a man in his fifties or sixties in good health. CDR3s include the opening cysteine and the closing phenylalanine or tryptophan. Fields, in order: V gene, J gene, D gene, clone size, CDR3 protein, CDR3 DNA. The D gene is left open where the match is weak. Only part of the rows carry a size: once, few, many, or a class if the clone is expanded.

>TRBV6-5|TRBJ2-7|TRBD2|few
CASSPRHLAGAYEQYF
TGTGCCAGCAGTCCCCGTCATCTAGCGGGAGCGTACGAGCAGTACTTC
>TRBV7-2|TRBJ1-5|NA|NA
CASSPDRVAQPQHF
TGTGCCAGCAGCCCAGATCGGGTGGCTCAGCCCCAGCATTTT
>TRBV4-3|TRBJ1-1|NA|NA
CASSQGRVLNTEAFF
TGCGCCAGCAGCCAAGGAAGGGTCCTGAACACTGAAGCTTTCTTT
>TRBV14|TRBJ2-7|TRBD1|NA
CASSQGGTSDREQYF
TGTGCCAGCAGCCAAGGGGGGACGTCGGACAGGGAGCAGTACTTC
>TRBV30|TRBJ2-6|TRBD1|NA
CASGQVISGANVLTF
TGTGCCTCGGGACAGGTGATCTCTGGGGCCAACGTCCTGACTTTC
>TRBV6-5|TRBJ2-5|NA|NA
CASSYSDSQETQYF
TGTGCCAGCAGTTACTCGGACAGCCAAGAGACCCAGTACTTC
>TRBV3-1|TRBJ2-7|NA|NA
CASSHGDGTYEQYF
TGTGCCAGCAGCCATGGGGACGGAACCTACGAGCAGTACTTC
>TRBV7-6|TRBJ2-7|NA|NA
CASSLAPGYEQYF
TGTGCCAGCAGCTTAGCCCCGGGTTACGAGCAGTACTTT
>TRBV14|TRBJ2-6|TRBD2|NA
CASSQAGGPGANVLTF
TGTGCCAGCAGCCAAGCGGGGGGTCCTGGGGCCAACGTCCTGACTTTC
>TRBV20-1|TRBJ1-5|NA|once
CSAIYRQDQPQHF
TGCAGTGCTATATACAGGCAAGATCAGCCCCAGCATTTT
>TRBV6-5|TRBJ2-5|NA|many
CASSYSGGGVEETQYF
TGTGCCAGCAGTTACTCAGGGGGGGGTGTGGAAGAGACCCAGTACTTC
>TRBV7-2|TRBJ2-7|NA|NA
CASSLGRGRTYEQYF
TGTGCCAGCAGCTTAGGAAGGGGACGGACCTACGAGCAGTACTTC
>TRBV20-1|TRBJ2-1|TRBD2|once
CSARRTGGTSGRYNEQFF
TGCAGTGCTAGAAGGACAGGGGGGACTAGCGGGAGGTACAATGAGCAGTTCTTC
>TRBV11-2|TRBJ2-1|TRBD2|many
CASSLVGRADNEQFF
TGTGCCAGCAGCTTAGTCGGGAGGGCTGACAATGAGCAGTTCTTC
>TRBV7-2|TRBJ2-1|NA|NA
CASSLEWGQFF
TGTGCCAGCAGCTTGGAGTGGGGGCAGTTCTTC
>TRBV4-2|TRBJ2-3|TRBD2|many
CASKASGRDTQYF
TGTGCCAGCAAGGCTAGCGGGAGAGATACGCAGTATTTT
>TRBV7-2|TRBJ2-7|NA|few
CASSPQGGRDEQYF
TGTGCCAGCAGCCCACAGGGGGGGAGGGACGAGCAGTACTTC
>TRBV7-2|TRBJ2-3|NA|NA
CASSRSGGLSTDTQYF
TGTGCCAGCAGCCGATCGGGGGGCCTGAGCACAGATACGCAGTATTTT
>TRBV20-1|TRBJ2-1|TRBD1|many
CSARDSGQVYNEQFF
TGCAGTGCTAGAGATTCGGGACAGGTATACAATGAGCAGTTCTTC
>TRBV29-1|TRBJ1-5|TRBD1|NA
CSVCAGTGNQPQHF
TGCAGCGTTTGCGCGGGGACAGGGAATCAGCCCCAGCATTTT
>TRBV5-6|TRBJ1-2|NA|NA
CASSLSQLGYTF
TGTGCCAGCAGCTTGTCTCAACTTGGCTACACCTTC
>TRBV7-8|TRBJ2-1|TRBD1|NA
CASSLARGRNEQFF
TGTGCCAGCAGCTTAGCGAGGGGGCGGAATGAGCAGTTCTTC
>TRBV27|TRBJ2-4|NA|once
CASSSQGLRRQYF
TGTGCCAGCAGTAGTCAGGGGCTGAGGCGGCAGTACTTC
>TRBV3-1|TRBJ1-1|NA|NA
CASSASGVTEAFF
TGTGCCAGCAGCGCAAGTGGGGTGACTGAAGCTTTCTTT
>TRBV6-1|TRBJ2-7|NA|NA
CASRPNYHNQNPYEQYF
TGTGCCAGCAGACCGAACTACCACAACCAGAATCCCTACGAGCAGTACTTC
>TRBV20-1|TRBJ2-5|NA|many
CSARGGETQYF
TGCAGTGCTAGAGGAGGAGAGACCCAGTACTTC
>TRBV28|TRBJ2-1|TRBD1|NA
CASSFPRDSNEQFF
TGTGCCAGCAGTTTCCCCCGGGACAGCAATGAGCAGTTCTTC
>TRBV29-1|TRBJ1-2|NA|NA
CRRRLSHRYTF
TGCAGAAGACGGCTTAGTCACCGCTACACCTTC
>TRBV20-1|TRBJ1-5|NA|few
CSAWRRGRNQPQHF
TGCAGTGCGTGGCGGAGGGGCCGCAATCAGCCCCAGCATTTT
>TRBV10-2|TRBJ2-3|NA|NA
CASRLLAGSDAQYF
TGCGCCAGCAGACTTCTAGCCGGCTCGGACGCGCAGTATTTT
>TRBV10-3|TRBJ2-1|NA|NA
CAIRAPSYNEQFF
TGTGCCATCAGGGCCCCCTCCTACAATGAGCAGTTCTTC
>TRBV7-9|TRBJ1-4|NA|NA
CASSPSGALAEKLFF
TGTGCCAGCAGCCCATCGGGGGCTTTGGCTGAAAAACTGTTTTTT
>TRBV5-1|TRBJ2-5|TRBD2|NA
CASSSSGAGGLETQYF
TGCGCCAGCAGCTCCAGTGGAGCGGGGGGGTTAGAGACCCAGTACTTC